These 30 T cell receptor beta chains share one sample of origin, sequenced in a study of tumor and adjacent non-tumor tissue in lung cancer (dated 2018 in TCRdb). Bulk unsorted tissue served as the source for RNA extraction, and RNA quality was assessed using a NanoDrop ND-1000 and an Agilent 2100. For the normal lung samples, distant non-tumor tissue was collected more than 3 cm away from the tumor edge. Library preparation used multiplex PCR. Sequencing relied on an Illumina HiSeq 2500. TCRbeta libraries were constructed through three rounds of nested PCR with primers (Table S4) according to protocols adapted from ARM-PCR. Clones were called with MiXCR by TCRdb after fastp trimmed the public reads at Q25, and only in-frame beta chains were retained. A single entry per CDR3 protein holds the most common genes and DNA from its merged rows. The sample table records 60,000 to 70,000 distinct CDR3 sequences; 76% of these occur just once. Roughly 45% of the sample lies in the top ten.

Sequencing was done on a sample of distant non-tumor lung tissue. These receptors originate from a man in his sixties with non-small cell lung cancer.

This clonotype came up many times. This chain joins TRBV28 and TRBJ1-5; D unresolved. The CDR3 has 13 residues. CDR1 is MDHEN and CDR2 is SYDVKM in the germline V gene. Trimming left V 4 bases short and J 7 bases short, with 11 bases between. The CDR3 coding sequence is TGTGCCAGCAGTTCCCCCCAAGGGCAGCCCCAGCATTTT. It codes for CASSSPQGQPQHF.

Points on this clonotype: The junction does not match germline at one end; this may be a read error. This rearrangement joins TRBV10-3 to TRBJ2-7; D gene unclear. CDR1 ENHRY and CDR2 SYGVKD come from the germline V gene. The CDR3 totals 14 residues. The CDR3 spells CAFSESGRIYEKYF. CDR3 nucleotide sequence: TGTGCCTTCAGTGAGTCCGGGCGTATCTACGAGAAGTACTTC.

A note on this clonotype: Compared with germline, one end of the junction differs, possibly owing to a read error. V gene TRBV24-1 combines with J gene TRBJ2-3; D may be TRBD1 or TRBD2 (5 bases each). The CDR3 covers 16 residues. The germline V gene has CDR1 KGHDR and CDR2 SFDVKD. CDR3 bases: TGTGCCACAAGTGAATATCCGGGGCTGGAGACAGATACGCAGTGTTTT. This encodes CATSEYPGLETDTQCF.

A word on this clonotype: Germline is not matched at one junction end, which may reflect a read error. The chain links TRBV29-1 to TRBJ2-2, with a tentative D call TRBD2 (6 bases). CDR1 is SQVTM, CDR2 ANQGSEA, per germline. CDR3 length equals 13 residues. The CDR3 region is CSFVGLNTGELFF. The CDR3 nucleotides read TGTAGCTTTGTGGGACTTAACACCGGGGAGCTGTTTTTT.

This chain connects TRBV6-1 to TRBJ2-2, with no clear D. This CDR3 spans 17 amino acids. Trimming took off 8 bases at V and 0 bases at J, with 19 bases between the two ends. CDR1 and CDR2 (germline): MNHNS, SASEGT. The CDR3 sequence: CASQLTISGANTGELFF. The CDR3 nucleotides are TGTGCCAGCCAGTTGACAATTAGTGGGGCGAACACCGGGGAGCTGTTTTTT.

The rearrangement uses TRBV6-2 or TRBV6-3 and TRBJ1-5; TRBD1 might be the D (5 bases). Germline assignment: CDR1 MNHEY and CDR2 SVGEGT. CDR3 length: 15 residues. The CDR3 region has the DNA TGTACCACCAGTCTCTCGGGACGTTCCAATCAGCCCCAGCATTTT. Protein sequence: CTTSLSGRSNQPQHF.

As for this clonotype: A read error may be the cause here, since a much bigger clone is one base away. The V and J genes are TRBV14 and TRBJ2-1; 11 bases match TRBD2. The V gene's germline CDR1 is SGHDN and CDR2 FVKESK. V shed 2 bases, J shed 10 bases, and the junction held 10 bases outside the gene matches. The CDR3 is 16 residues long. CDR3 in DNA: TGTGCCAGCAGCCAAATGTGGTCTAGCGGGAGGAAAGAGCAGTTCTTC. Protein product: CASSQMWSSGRKEQFF.

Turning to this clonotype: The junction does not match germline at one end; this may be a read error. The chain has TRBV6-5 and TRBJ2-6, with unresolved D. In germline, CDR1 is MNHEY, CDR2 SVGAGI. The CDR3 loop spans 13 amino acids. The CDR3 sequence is CASCYTRANVLTF. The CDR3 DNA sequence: TGTGCCAGCTGTTACACTCGGGCCAACGTCCTGACTTTC.

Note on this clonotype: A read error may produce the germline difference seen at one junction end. The CDR3 DNA sequence: TGTGACACGAGGACTAGCGGGAGTTACGAGCAATACTTC. Translation: CDTRTSGSYEQYF. The chain employs TRBV12-3 or TRBV12-4 and TRBJ2-7; TRBD2 aligns across 13 bases. The CDR3 spans 13 residues.

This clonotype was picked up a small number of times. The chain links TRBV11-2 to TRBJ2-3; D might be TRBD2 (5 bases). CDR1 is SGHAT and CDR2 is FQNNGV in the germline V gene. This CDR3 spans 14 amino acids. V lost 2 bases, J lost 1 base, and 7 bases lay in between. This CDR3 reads CASSLRTGTDTQYF. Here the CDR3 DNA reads TGTGCCAGCAGCTTAAGGACTGGCACAGATACGCAGTATTTT.

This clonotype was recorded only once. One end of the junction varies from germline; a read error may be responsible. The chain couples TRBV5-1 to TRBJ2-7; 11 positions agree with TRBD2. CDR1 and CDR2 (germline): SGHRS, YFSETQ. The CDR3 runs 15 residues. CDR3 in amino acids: CASSPSGLAAYEQYF. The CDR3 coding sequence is TGCGCCAGCAGCCCGTCGGGACTAGCGGCCTACGAGCAATACTTC.

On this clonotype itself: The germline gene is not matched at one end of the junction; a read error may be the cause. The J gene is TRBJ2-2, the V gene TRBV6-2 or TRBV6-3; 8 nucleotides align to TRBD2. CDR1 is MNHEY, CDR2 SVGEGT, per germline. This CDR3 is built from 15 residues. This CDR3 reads CANTSSGRNTGELFF. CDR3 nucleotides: TGTGCCAACACTTCAAGCGGGAGAAACACCGGGGAGCTGTTTTTC.

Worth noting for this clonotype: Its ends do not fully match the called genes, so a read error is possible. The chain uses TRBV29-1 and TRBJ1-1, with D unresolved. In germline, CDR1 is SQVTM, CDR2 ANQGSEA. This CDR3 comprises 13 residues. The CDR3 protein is CSVVKCGGTESFF. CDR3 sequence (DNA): TGCAGCGTTGTTAAATGCGGTGGCACTGAATCTTTCTTT. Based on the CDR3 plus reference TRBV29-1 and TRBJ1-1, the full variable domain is SAVISQKPSRDICQRGTSLTIQCQVDSQVTMMFWYRQQPGQSLTLIATANQGSEATYESGFVIDKFPISRPNLTFSTLTVSNMSPEDSSIYLCSVVKCGGTESFFGQGTRLTVV.

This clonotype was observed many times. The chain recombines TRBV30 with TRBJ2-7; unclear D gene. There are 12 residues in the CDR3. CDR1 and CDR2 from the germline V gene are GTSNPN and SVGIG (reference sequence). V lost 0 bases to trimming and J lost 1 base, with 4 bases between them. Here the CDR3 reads CAWSVGSYEQYF. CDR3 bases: TGTGCCTGGAGTGTAGGATCCTACGAGCAGTACTTC.

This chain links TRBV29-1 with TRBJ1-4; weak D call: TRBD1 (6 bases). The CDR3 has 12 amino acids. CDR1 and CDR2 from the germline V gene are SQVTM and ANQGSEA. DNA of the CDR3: TGCATTGTTGAAACCGGGGGCGGCGAATTGTTTTTT. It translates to CIVETGGGELFF.

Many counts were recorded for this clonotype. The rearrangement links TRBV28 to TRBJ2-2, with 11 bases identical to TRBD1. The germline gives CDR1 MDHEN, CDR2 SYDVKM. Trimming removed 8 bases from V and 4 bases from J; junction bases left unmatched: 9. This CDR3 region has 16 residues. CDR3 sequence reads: CASGLGQGAFTGELFF. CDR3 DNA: TGTGCCAGCGGCCTAGGACAGGGGGCTTTCACCGGGGAGCTGTTTTTT.

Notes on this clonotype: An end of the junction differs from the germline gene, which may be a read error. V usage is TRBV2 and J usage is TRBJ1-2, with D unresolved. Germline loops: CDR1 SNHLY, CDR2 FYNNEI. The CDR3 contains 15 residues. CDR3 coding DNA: TGTGTCAGCAATTTGTGGACTCCCTGGGACTATGGCTACACCTTC. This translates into CVSNLWTPWDYGYTF. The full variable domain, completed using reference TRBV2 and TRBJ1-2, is EPEVTQTPSHQVTQMGQEVILRCVPISNHLYFYWYRQILGQKVEFLVSFYNNEISEKSEIFDDQFSVERPDGSNFTLKIRSTKLEDSAMYFCVSNLWTPWDYGYTFGSGTRLTVV.

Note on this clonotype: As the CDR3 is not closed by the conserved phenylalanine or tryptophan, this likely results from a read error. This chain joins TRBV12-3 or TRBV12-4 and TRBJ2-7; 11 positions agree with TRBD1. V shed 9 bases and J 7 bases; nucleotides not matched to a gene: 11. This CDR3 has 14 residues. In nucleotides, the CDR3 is TGTGCCAGTAGTCCCGGGACAGGGGGTCTAGAGCAGTACTAC. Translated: CASSPGTGGLEQYY.

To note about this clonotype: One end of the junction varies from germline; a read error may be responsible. In DNA form, the CDR3 reads TGTACCAGCAGCCCCCCTGGACAGAGGGCTCGGGAGCAGTACTTC. Translating gives CTSSPPGQRAREQYF. V gene TRBV11-3 combines with J gene TRBJ2-7; TRBD1 is a possible D gene (6 bases). There are 15 residues in the CDR3. Germline lookup yields CDR1 SGHNT and CDR2 YENEEA.

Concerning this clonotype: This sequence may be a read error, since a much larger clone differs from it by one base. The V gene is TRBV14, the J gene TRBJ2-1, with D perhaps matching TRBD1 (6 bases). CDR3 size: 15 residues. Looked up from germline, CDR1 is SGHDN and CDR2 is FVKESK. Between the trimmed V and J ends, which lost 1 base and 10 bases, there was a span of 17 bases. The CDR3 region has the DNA TGTGCCAGCAGCCAAGCTGGGGGCCCCATCGAGGAGCAGTTCTTC. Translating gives CASSQAGGPIEEQFF.

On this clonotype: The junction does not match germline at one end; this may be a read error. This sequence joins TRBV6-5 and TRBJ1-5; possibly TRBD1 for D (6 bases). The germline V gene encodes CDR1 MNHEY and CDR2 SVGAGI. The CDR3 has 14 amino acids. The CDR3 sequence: CASRQGLPVEPQHF. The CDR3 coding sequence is TGTGCCAGCAGACAGGGCCTACCCGTGGAGCCTCAGCATTTT.

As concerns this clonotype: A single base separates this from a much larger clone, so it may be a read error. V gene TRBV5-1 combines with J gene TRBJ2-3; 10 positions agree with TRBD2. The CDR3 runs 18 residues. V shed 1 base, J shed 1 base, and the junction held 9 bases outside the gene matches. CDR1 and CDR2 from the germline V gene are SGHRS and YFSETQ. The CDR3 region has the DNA TGCGCCAGCAGCTTGACTAGCGGGAAGGCCTATGGCACAGATACGCAGTATTTT. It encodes CASSLTSGKAYGTDTQYF.

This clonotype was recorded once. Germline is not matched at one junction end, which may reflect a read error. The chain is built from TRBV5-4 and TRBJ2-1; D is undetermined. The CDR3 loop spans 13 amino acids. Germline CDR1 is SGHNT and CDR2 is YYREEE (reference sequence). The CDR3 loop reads CVSSSQGRNEQFF. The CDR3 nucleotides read TGTGTCAGCAGCTCACAAGGAAGGAATGAGCAGTTCTTC.

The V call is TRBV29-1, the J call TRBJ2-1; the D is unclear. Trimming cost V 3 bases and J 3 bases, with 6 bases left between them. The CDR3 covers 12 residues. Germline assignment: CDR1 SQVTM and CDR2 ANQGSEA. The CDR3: CSVEKGYNEQFF. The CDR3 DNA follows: TGCAGCGTTGAGAAAGGCTACAATGAGCAGTTCTTC.

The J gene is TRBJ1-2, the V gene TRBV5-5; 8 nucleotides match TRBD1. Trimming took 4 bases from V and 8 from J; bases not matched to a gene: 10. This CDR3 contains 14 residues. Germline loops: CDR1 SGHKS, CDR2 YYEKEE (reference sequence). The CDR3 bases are TGTGCCAGCAGCATGACAGGGGCCGGTTTCGGCTACACCTTC. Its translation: CASSMTGAGFGYTF. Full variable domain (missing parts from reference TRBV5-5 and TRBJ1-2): DAGVTQSPTHLIKTRGQQVTLRCSPISGHKSVSWYQQVLGQGPQFIFQYYEKEERGRGNFPDRFSARQFPNYSSELNVNALLLGDSALYLCASSMTGAGFGYTFGSGTRLTVV.

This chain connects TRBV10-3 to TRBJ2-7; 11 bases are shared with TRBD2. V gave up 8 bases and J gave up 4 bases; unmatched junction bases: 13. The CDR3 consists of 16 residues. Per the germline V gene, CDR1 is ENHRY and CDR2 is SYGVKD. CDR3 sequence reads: CAIGNGTSGRSYEQYF. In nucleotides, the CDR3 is TGTGCCATCGGTAACGGGACTAGCGGAAGGTCGTACGAGCAGTACTTC.

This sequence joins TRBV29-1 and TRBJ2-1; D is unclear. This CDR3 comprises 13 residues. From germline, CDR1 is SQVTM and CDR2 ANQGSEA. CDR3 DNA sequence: TGCAACGATGACGTTTGGAAATCTAATGAGCAGTTCTTC. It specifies CNDDVWKSNEQFF.

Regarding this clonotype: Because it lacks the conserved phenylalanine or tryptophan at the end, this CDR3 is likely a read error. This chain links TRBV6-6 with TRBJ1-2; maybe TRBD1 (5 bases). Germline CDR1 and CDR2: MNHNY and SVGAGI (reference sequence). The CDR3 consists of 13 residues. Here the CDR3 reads CANSLQDSYGYTL. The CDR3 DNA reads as TGTGCCAACAGTTTACAGGATAGCTATGGCTACACCCTC.

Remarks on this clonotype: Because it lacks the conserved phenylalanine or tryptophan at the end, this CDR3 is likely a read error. CDR3 bases: TGTGTCAGCAGCTGTACTGGTGGCACCGGGGAGCTGTTTGTT. Translation gives CVSSCTGGTGELFV. The chain uses TRBV11-1 and TRBJ2-2; D is undetermined. CDR1 is SGHAT and CDR2 is FQDESV in the germline V gene (reference sequence). This CDR3 spans 14 amino acids.

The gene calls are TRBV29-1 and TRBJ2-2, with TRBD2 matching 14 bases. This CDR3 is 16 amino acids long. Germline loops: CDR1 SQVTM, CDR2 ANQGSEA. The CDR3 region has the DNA TGCAGGCTTCGGACTAGCGGGAGGACGGACACCGGGGAGCTGTTTTTT. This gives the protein CRLRTSGRTDTGELFF.